These 25 T cell receptor beta chains were sequenced from one sample in a study of regulatory T cells in long-lasting Graves disease. The time point is: persistent/refractory GD, antithyroid drugs over 5 years with positive TRAb. PBMC RNA was the source of the TCR library. Through Arm-PCR of CDR3 regions and iRepertoire HTBI primers, TCR beta libraries were built. Using its own MiXCR run on the multiplex PCR reads, TCRdb lists one record per CDR3 protein. The table lists some 370,000 distinct CDR3 sequences, around 20% of them singletons. This specimen consisted of peripheral blood mononuclear cells (PBMCs), obtained when the disease was refractory, from a patient treated with antithyroid drugs. The source of these receptors is a female donor with Graves disease.

The genes are TRBV19 and TRBJ1-1; 7 bases are shared with TRBD1. CDR1 and CDR2 from the germline V gene are LNHDA and SQIVND (reference sequence). Trimming took 5 bases from V and 7 from J; bases not matched to a gene: 4. This CDR3 region has 12 residues. This chain's CDR3 is CASSPRGNEAFF. The DNA for the CDR3 is TGTGCCAGTAGTCCCAGGGGGAATGAAGCTTTCTTT.

The chain employs TRBV19 and TRBJ2-5, with D hard to call. The end of the DNA fits TRBJ2-1 better, so the J call may be wrong. CDR1 is LNHDA and CDR2 is SQIVND in the germline V gene (reference sequence). There are 11 residues in the CDR3. CDR3 bases: TGTGCCAGCCACTGGGGAAATGAGCAGTTCTTC. It encodes CASHWGNEQFF.

This chain uses TRBV11-2 with TRBJ2-1; D remains unclear. The CDR3 runs 15 residues. V lost 0 bases and J 1 base, leaving 7 bases between the germline ends. Germline V gene data show CDR1 as SGHAT and CDR2 as FQNNGV. In DNA, the CDR3 is TGTGCCAGCAGCTTAGAGCGTGAGTCCTACAATGAGCAGTTCTTC. It translates to CASSLERESYNEQFF.

The J gene is TRBJ1-1, the V gene TRBV25-1; 8 bases align to TRBD1. Unmatched junction bases numbered 7, after V lost 7 bases and J lost 0 bases. Germline lookup yields CDR1 MGHDK and CDR2 SYGVNS. The CDR3 is 15 residues long. The CDR3 DNA sequence: TGTGCCAGCAAAGGACAGGGCCCCTTGAACACTGAAGCTTTCTTT. Amino acids: CASKGQGPLNTEAFF.

Ten or more counts support this clonotype. The J gene is TRBJ1-1, the V gene TRBV28, with 9 bases identical to TRBD1. J was trimmed by 7 bases and V by 1 base; bases with no gene match: 4. The germline CDR1 and CDR2 sequences are MDHEN and SYDVKM. The CDR3 loop spans 14 amino acids. As DNA, the CDR3 is TGTGCCAGCAGTTTATCAGACAGGGGGGTTGAAGCTTTCTTT. Its translation is CASSLSDRGVEAFF.

This clonotype was detected many times. The chain combines TRBV27 with TRBJ2-5; D is unresolved. The V gene's germline CDR1 is MNHEY and CDR2 SMNVEV (reference sequence). V lost 6 bases and J lost 0, with 8 bases in between. The CDR3 totals 13 residues. The CDR3 region has the DNA TGTGCCAGCAGAGTACAGAACCAAGAGACCCAGTACTTC. Encoded protein: CASRVQNQETQYF.

This clonotype has only a few counts. The rearrangement links TRBV7-3 to TRBJ2-5; D is perhaps TRBD2 (5 bases). This CDR3 contains 13 residues. Trimming left V 5 bases short and J 7 bases short, with 14 bases between. CDR1 and CDR2 (germline): SGHTA, FQGTGA. The CDR3 sequence is CASSTSLEATQYF. The CDR3 coding sequence is TGTGCCAGCAGCACCTCACTAGAGGCGACCCAGTACTTC.

This clonotype has a handful of counts. The chain carries TRBV28 and TRBJ2-7, with no clear D. Trimming pared 6 bases from V and 1 base from J, leaving 10 bases between. Germline values: CDR1 MDHEN, CDR2 SYDVKM. The CDR3 extends over 13 amino acids. The CDR3 bases are TGTGCCAGCAGGGGCCTAAATTCCTACGAGCAGTACTTC. Translation gives CASRGLNSYEQYF.

This clonotype was counted ten times or more. The gene calls are TRBV27 and TRBJ1-6; 7 bases are a match to TRBD1. With 3 bases clipped from V and 0 bases from J, the junction kept 14 bases outside the gene matches. CDR1 is MNHEY, CDR2 SMNVEV, per germline (reference sequence). The CDR3 runs to 20 residues. The DNA for the CDR3 is TGTGCCAGCAGTTTGTCCTTCCATGGGACAGTGAGCTCCTATAATTCACCCCTCCACTTT. Translation: CASSLSFHGTVSSYNSPLHF.

Ten or more counts support this clonotype. This chain connects TRBV18 to TRBJ2-5, with no clear D. V lost 2 bases and J lost 7, with 14 bases in between. Germline values: CDR1 KGHSH, CDR2 LQKENI. CDR3 length: 14 amino acids. CDR3 sequence reads: CASSPTRPPATQYF. The DNA of the CDR3 is TGTGCCAGCTCACCAACGCGGCCTCCAGCGACCCAGTACTTC.

J is TRBJ2-1 and V is TRBV7-2; 7 positions match TRBD2. Germline V gene data show CDR1 as SGHTA and CDR2 as FQGNSA. The junction had 7 bases not matched to a gene; V was cut back by 5 bases and J by 6 bases. This CDR3 comprises 14 residues. The CDR3 DNA sequence: TGTGCCAGCAGCCTCGGGACTACGAGCAATGAGCAGTTCTTC. Encoded protein: CASSLGTTSNEQFF. The full variable domain, its missing parts supplied by reference TRBV7-2 and TRBJ2-1, is GAGVSQSPSNKVTEKGKDVELRCDPISGHTALYWYRQSLGQGLEFLIYFQGNSAPDKSGLPSDRFSAERTGGSVSTLTIQRTQQEDSAVYLCASSLGTTSNEQFFGPGTRLTVL.

The rearrangement links TRBV6-1 to TRBJ2-5, with 11 bases matching TRBD2. The germline CDR1 and CDR2 sequences are MNHNS and SASEGT. The V segment lost 6 bases and the J segment 5 bases; nucleotides outside the gene matches: 8. The CDR3 covers 15 residues. CDR3 region: CASRGLAVIGETQYF. The CDR3 DNA reads TGTGCCAGCAGGGGACTAGCGGTGATAGGGGAGACCCAGTACTTC.

The V and J genes are TRBV30 and TRBJ1-5; D call uncertain. CDR1 is GTSNPN and CDR2 is SVGIG in the germline V gene (reference sequence). This CDR3 comprises 12 residues. The ends were cut back, 0 bases at V and 4 bases at J, with 4 bases in the middle. The CDR3 sequence is CAWSVMNQPQHF. The DNA for the CDR3 is TGTGCCTGGAGTGTAATGAATCAGCCCCAGCATTTT.

This clonotype was seen repeatedly, ten times or more. This chain connects TRBV30 to TRBJ1-1, with D unresolved. Between the trimmed V and J ends, which lost 4 bases and 0 bases, there was a span of 12 bases. There are 14 residues in the CDR3. The germline V gene encodes CDR1 GTSNPN and CDR2 SVGIG (reference sequence). The DNA for the CDR3 is TGTGCCTGGAAGCCCGTGGTCATGAACACTGAAGCTTTCTTT. Its protein is CAWKPVVMNTEAFF.

In the case of this clonotype: Given a much more abundant clone one base away, this may be a read error. CDR3 in DNA: TGTGTCAGCAGCCGGGCGGTTACCAAAGAGACCCAGTACTTC. Translation: CVSSRAVTKETQYF. The chain links TRBV7-2 to TRBJ2-5, with unresolved D. Per germline, CDR1 SGHTA and CDR2 FQGNSA. CDR3 length: 14 residues.

This clonotype turned up a few times. V usage is TRBV7-9 and J usage is TRBJ1-1; D unresolved. The germline V and J ends were trimmed by 1 base and 8 bases, with 11 bases remaining between them. This CDR3 is 13 amino acids long. In germline, CDR1 is SEHNR, CDR2 FQNEAQ (reference sequence). The CDR3 DNA reads as TGTGCCAGCAGCTTAGAAGCCTACCCAGAAGCTTTCTTT. It yields the protein CASSLEAYPEAFF.

This clonotype was seen ten or more times. The V call is TRBV9, the J call TRBJ1-4; D not certain. V was shortened by 4 bases and J by 6 bases, with 16 bases between the two germline ends. Per germline, CDR1 SGDLS and CDR2 YYNGEE. The CDR3 length is 15 residues. The CDR3 is CASSPFWGPDEKLFF. The DNA for the CDR3 is TGTGCCAGCAGCCCCTTTTGGGGTCCGGATGAAAAACTGTTTTTT. The full variable domain, in which reference TRBV9 and TRBJ1-4 provide the parts outside the CDR3, is DSGVTQTPKHLITATGQRVTLRCSPRSGDLSVYWYQQSLDQGLQFLIQYYNGEERAKGNILERFSAQQFPDLHSELNLSSLELGDSALYFCASSPFWGPDEKLFFGSGTQLSVL.

This clonotype was found many times. J is TRBJ2-5 and V is TRBV20-1, with D tentatively TRBD1 (6 bases). Per the germline V gene, CDR1 is DFQATT and CDR2 is SNEGSKA (reference sequence). The CDR3 totals 17 residues. With 4 bases removed from V and 5 bases from J, the gap between germline ends came to 26 bases. The CDR3 loop reads CSATRAGAAHLPETQYF. CDR3 DNA sequence: TGCAGTGCTACGCGGGCAGGGGCCGCCCACCTACCGGAGACCCAGTACTTC.

This clonotype has more than one count but fewer than ten. This CDR3 is CASSPWGGELFF. CDR3 coding DNA: TGCGCCAGCAGCCCATGGGGCGGGGAGCTGTTTTTT. This chain connects TRBV4-1 to TRBJ2-2; no clear D. V dropped 4 bases and J dropped 7 bases, with 7 bases sitting between them. Looked up from germline, CDR1 is MGHRA and CDR2 is YSYEKL. CDR3 length equals 12 residues.

In this sample, this clonotype turned up many times. The rearrangement joins TRBV12-3 or TRBV12-4 to TRBJ1-5; TRBD1 matches 9 bases. The V gene end was trimmed by 5 bases and the J gene end by 6 bases; junction bases not matched to a gene: 8. CDR3 length equals 15 residues. The CDR3 DNA reads TGTGCCAGCAGTAACGGACAGGGGATGCGTCAGCCCCAGCATTTT. This codes for CASSNGQGMRQPQHF.

The rearrangement links TRBV7-9 to TRBJ1-1, with D uncertain. Germline CDR1 is SEHNR and CDR2 is FQNEAQ (reference sequence). This CDR3 is built from 12 residues. Trimming stripped 4 bases from V and 4 bases from J, with 7 bases between. The chain's CDR3 is CASSSVGTEAFF. The CDR3 coding sequence is TGTGCCAGCAGCTCCGTAGGCACTGAAGCTTTCTTT.

This clonotype was detected only a few times. The chain is built from TRBV6-5 and TRBJ1-1, with D possibly being TRBD1 (5 bases). The V end was cut by 2 bases, the J end by 8 bases, with 12 bases between. This CDR3 is 13 amino acids long. Germline-derived CDR1 and CDR2 are MNHEY and SVGAGI. The CDR3 region is CASSYPGRKEAFF. The CDR3 nucleotides are TGTGCCAGCAGTTACCCGGGACGGAAAGAAGCTTTCTTT.

The chain links TRBV7-2 to TRBJ2-1, with D perhaps assigned TRBD1 or TRBD2 (5 bases each). The CDR3 sequence is 15 residues long. The ends were cut back, 5 bases at V and 8 bases at J, with 19 bases in the middle. CDR1 is SGHTA, CDR2 FQGNSA, per germline. The CDR3 nucleotides are TGTGCCAGCAGCCTAAGGGGACGGTTTATGGATGAGCAGTTCTTC. This gives the protein CASSLRGRFMDEQFF.

This clonotype was seen only a few times. This sequence joins TRBV5-5 and TRBJ2-2, with 8 bases fitting TRBD1. The J segment lost 4 bases and the V segment lost 0 bases, leaving 5 bases of the junction unmatched. The germline V gene encodes CDR1 SGHKS and CDR2 YYEKEE (reference sequence). The CDR3 spans 16 residues. CDR3 sequence reads: CASSLAGQGFTGELFF. CDR3 nucleotide sequence: TGTGCCAGCAGCTTGGCAGGACAGGGTTTCACCGGGGAGCTGTTTTTT.

This clonotype was recorded at least ten times. This chain links TRBV12-3 or TRBV12-4 with TRBJ1-1; 7 nucleotides line up with TRBD1. V shed 7 bases and J 7 bases; nucleotides not matched to a gene: 9. The CDR3 consists of 13 residues. CDR3 protein: CASTPTGAGEAFF. The CDR3 DNA reads TGTGCCAGCACCCCTACAGGGGCAGGTGAAGCTTTCTTT.